One T cell receptor beta chain is described in this entry. Its antigen is not known. Germline V gene data show CDR1 as SGHKS and CDR2 as YYEKEE (reference sequence). The CDR3 runs to 16 residues. Sorting was done in triplicate for each CD8+ T cell subset (fewer than 340,000 cells each). Identification of naive CD8+ T cells rested on CD45RO-CCR7+CD27+CD95- status. This sample is drawn from a study of CXCR3-negative and CXCR3-positive naive CD8 T cells. Study findings and constraints: More hydrophobic TRB CDR3s occurred in CXCR3-positive than in CXCR3-negative naive cells. Both naive subsets showed comparably high diversity, and memory CD8+ cells showed much lower diversity.

It was by 5' RACE with UMI labels that the TRB cDNA libraries were prepared. TCRdb re-called the 5' RACE reads, yielding one record per CDR3 amino acid sequence without DNA. Recorded for this sample: more than 80,000 distinct CDR3 sequences. J is TRBJ2-3 and V is TRBV5-5; checking the TCRdb D call of TRBD2 is not possible without DNA. Sequenced input: naive CXCR3+ CD8+ T cells from blood. Subset here: CD45RO-CCR7+CD27+CD95- naive CD8+ T cells expressing CXCR3 (TNR3+). This receptor was taken from a human donor in good health. Some clones in this sample may be carry-over from other donors' samples. Here the CDR3 reads CASSSAGLAGTDTQYF.